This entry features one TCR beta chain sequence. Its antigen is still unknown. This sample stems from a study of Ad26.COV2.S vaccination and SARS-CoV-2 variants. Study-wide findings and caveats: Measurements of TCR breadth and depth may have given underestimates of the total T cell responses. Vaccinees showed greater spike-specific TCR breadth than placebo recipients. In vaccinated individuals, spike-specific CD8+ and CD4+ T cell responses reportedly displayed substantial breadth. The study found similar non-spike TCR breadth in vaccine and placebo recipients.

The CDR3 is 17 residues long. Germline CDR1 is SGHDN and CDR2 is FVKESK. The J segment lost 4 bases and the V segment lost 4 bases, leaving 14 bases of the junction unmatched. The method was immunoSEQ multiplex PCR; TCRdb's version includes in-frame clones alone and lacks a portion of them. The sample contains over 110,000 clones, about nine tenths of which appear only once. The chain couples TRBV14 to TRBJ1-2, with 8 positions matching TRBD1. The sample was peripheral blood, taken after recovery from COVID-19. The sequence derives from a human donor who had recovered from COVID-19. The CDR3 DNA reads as TGTGCCAGCAGCCGATCCGGGACAGGTGCCCTTGCCTATGGCTACACCTTC. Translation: CASSRSGTGALAYGYTF.